A single TCR beta chain is shown here with its context. Its antigen is unknown. Patients in the study, people with chemo-refractory metastatic non-small-cell lung cancer, received focal radiation plus ipilimumab CTLA-4 blockade. The germline CDR1 and CDR2 sequences are MNHEY and SVGAGI. The CDR3 consists of 15 residues. The ends lost 5 bases at V and 9 bases at J; junction bases unmatched: 10. Profiled with immunoSEQ multiplex PCR; TCRdb holds only in-frame clones, not every one. The sample lists tens of thousands of clones, roughly 85% occurring once. The data were taken from a study of radiotherapy plus CTLA-4 blockade in lung cancer. Study as a whole: Of the patients, around 17% showed objective responses and about 29% attained disease control.

Whole-study results and caveats: Tumor-derived TCR clones expanded in blood after radiotherapy plus ipilimumab.

The clonotype originates from a human donor with non-small cell lung cancer whose response to radiotherapy plus ipilimumab could not be evaluated. The rearrangement joins TRBV6-5 to TRBJ1-4; 9 bases agree with TRBD1. The specimen was peripheral blood, collected from a patient treated with radiotherapy plus ipilimumab. The CDR3 spells CASSPGQGFVKKLFF. DNA for the CDR3: TGTGCCAGCAGTCCCGGACAGGGGTTTGTGAAAAAACTGTTTTTT.